These 7 T cell receptor beta chains share one sample of origin, sequenced in a study of T cells in Graves' hyperthyroidism and ophthalmopathy (dated by TCRdb to about 2019). Library method: multiplex PCR. The instrument was an Illumina HiSeq 2000. The TCR beta CDR3 regions were amplified from RNA transcripts. The first round of RT-PCR for the TCR CDR3 was performed with the HTBI primer set and the Qiagen OneStep RT-PCR kit. TCRdb handled the public reads itself, with Q25 trimming in fastp and clone calling in MiXCR, and kept productive beta chains. Entries that share a CDR3 protein sequence are merged under the most common genes and DNA. Across this sample there are about 360,000 distinct CDR3 sequences, with about 18% seen only once. About 3.7% of the sample belongs to the ten largest clones. Sequencing used blood. The origin of the receptors is a woman between 18 and 29 years old with Graves' hyperthyroidism.

As regards this clonotype: A much bigger clone sits one base away, suggesting this may be a read error. J is TRBJ1-3 and V is TRBV11-2, with D tentatively TRBD1 (5 bases). The CDR3 consists of 15 residues. In germline, CDR1 is SGHAT, CDR2 FQNNGV. Trimming cost V 0 bases and J 6 bases, with 12 bases left between them. The CDR3 DNA reads TGTGCCAGCAGCTTAGAAGGGGCAGGGATAAACACCATATATTTT. Its protein product is CASSLEGAGINTIYF. Looking up the rest from reference TRBV11-2 and TRBJ1-3 gives the full variable domain: EAGVAQSPRYKIIEKRQSVAFWCNPISGHATLYWYQQILGQGPKLLIQFQNNGVVDDSQLPKDRFSAERLKGVDSTLKIQPAKLEDSAVYLCASSLEGAGINTIYFGEGSWLTVV.

This clonotype has ten or more counts. V is TRBV10-1 and J is TRBJ2-7; D is possibly TRBD1 (6 bases). Trimming took 7 bases from V and 5 from J, leaving 12 bases between them. CDR1 is WNHNN, CDR2 SYGVQD, per germline (reference sequence). The CDR3 has 12 residues. CDR3 sequence: CASTHRVHEQYF. CDR3 coding DNA: TGCGCCAGCACTCACAGGGTCCACGAGCAGTACTTC.

The chain joins TRBV27 to TRBJ2-7; the match to TRBD1 covers 7 bases. V lost 10 bases to trimming and J lost 0 bases; unmatched junction nucleotides: 9. CDR3 length: 14 residues. CDR1 MNHEY and CDR2 SMNVEV come from the germline V gene (reference sequence). As DNA, the CDR3 is TGTGCCATCACCCGGGACAGACTCTCCTACGAGCAGTACTTC. Amino acid sequence: CAITRDRLSYEQYF.

This clonotype appeared many times. This chain uses TRBV2 with TRBJ1-5; TRBD1 aligns across 9 bases. Germline V CDR1 and CDR2: SNHLY, FYNNEI. Trimming removed 2 bases from V and 6 bases from J; junction bases left unmatched: 11. This CDR3 is built from 17 residues. The CDR3 protein is CASSEMVDRGGRQPQHF. DNA for the CDR3: TGTGCCAGCAGTGAAATGGTCGACAGGGGGGGCCGTCAGCCCCAGCATTTT.

J is TRBJ1-2 and V is TRBV24-1; the match to TRBD1 covers 12 bases. V lost 3 bases, J lost 8 bases, and 12 bases stayed unmatched. In germline, CDR1 is KGHDR, CDR2 SFDVKD. CDR3 length: 17 amino acids. The CDR3 DNA is TGTGCCACCAGTGATGGCACCGGGACAGGGGGCCTCTTGGGCTACACCTTC. This codes for CATSDGTGTGGLLGYTF.

The chain couples TRBV4-2 to TRBJ2-2, with a possible D match to TRBD1 (5 bases). V lost 0 bases to trimming and J lost 1 base, with 15 bases between them. The CDR3 covers 18 residues. Germline CDR1 is LGHNA and CDR2 is YNFKEQ. The CDR3 nucleotides read TGTGCCAGCAGCCAAGATCTAGGACACCGACTGAACACCGGGGAGCTGTTTTTT. It encodes CASSQDLGHRLNTGELFF.

This clonotype was seen ten or more times. J is TRBJ1-1 and V is TRBV12-3 or TRBV12-4, with D possibly being TRBD1 (6 bases). The germline V and J ends were trimmed by 8 bases and 0 bases, with 10 bases remaining between them. The length of the CDR3 is 13 residues. The CDR3 region has the DNA TGTGCCAGCGGGGGCAAGATGAACACTGAAGCTTTCTTT. It specifies CASGGKMNTEAFF.